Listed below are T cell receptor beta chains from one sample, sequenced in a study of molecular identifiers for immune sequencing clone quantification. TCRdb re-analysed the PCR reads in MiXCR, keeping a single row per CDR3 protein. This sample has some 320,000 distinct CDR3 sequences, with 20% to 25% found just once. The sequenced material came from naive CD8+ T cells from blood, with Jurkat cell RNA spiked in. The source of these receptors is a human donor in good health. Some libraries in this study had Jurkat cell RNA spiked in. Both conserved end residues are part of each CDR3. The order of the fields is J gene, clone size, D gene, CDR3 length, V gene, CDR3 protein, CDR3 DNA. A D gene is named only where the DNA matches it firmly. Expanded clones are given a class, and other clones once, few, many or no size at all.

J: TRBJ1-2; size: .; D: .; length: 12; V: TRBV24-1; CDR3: CATSKDGHGYTF; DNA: TGTGCCACCAGCAAGGACGGCCATGGCTACACCTTC
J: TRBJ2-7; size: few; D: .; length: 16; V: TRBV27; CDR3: CASSLLGTAGFYEQYF; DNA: TGTGCCAGCAGTTTGCTCGGGACAGCGGGGTTCTACGAGCAGTACTTC
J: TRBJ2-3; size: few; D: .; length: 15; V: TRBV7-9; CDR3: CASSTRGGSTDTQYF; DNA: TGTGCCAGCAGCACTCGGGGCGGTAGCACAGATACGCAGTATTTT
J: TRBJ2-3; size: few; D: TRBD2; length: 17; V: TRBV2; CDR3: CASSEATGLADTDTQYF; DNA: TGTGCCAGCAGTGAAGCTACGGGACTAGCGGACACAGATACGCAGTATTTT
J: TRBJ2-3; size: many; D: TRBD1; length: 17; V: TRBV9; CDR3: CASSTGTGPSDGDTQYF; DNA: TGTGCCAGCAGCACGGGGACAGGGCCAAGCGATGGGGATACGCAGTATTTT
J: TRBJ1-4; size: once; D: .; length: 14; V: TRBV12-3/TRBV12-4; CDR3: CASGVTGRGEKLFF; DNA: TGTGCCAGCGGCGTGACAGGTCGGGGTGAAAAACTGTTTTTT
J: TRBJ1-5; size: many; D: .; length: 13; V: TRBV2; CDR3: CASRDSANQPQHF; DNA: TGTGCCAGCAGGGACAGCGCCAATCAGCCCCAGCATTTT
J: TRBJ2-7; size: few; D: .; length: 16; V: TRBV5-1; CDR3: CASSSWGGPGPNEQYF; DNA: TGCGCCAGCAGCTCCTGGGGCGGCCCGGGGCCTAACGAGCAGTACTTC
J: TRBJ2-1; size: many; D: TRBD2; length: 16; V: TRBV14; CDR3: CASSQRIAGSYNEQFF; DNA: TGTGCCAGCAGCCAGCGGATAGCGGGATCCTACAATGAGCAGTTCTTC
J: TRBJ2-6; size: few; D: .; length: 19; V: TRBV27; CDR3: CASSLAVVIGESGANVLTF; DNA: TGTGCCAGCAGTTTAGCGGTTGTAATTGGTGAGTCTGGGGCCAACGTCCTGACTTTC
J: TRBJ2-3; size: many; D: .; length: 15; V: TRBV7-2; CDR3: CASSQTSPISDTQYF; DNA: TGTGCCAGCAGCCAAACTTCACCAATCTCAGATACGCAGTATTTT
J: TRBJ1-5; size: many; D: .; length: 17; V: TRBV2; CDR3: CASSEIIGEDGNQPQHF; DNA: TGTGCCAGCAGTGAGATAATAGGGGAAGATGGCAATCAGCCCCAGCATTTT
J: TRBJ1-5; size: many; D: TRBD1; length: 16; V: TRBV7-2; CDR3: CASSLLRGPSNQPQHF; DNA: TGTGCCAGCAGCTTACTAAGGGGGCCTAGCAATCAGCCCCAGCATTTT
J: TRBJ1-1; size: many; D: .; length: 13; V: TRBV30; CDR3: CAWSVSIGRGAFF; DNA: TGTGCCTGGAGTGTATCCATCGGGAGGGGAGCTTTCTTT
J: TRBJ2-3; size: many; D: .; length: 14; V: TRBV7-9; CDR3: CASSSGFVTDTQYF; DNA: TGTGCCAGCAGCTCAGGGTTCGTGACAGATACGCAGTATTTT
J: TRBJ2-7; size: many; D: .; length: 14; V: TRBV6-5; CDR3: CASSYSGVGSEQYF; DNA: TGTGCCAGCAGTTACTCAGGGGTTGGGAGTGAGCAGTACTTC
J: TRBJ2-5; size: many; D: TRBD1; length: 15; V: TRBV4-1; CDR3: CASSQETGIEETQYF; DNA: TGCGCCAGCAGCCAAGAGACAGGGATAGAAGAGACCCAGTACTTC
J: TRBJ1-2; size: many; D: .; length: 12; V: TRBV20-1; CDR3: CSAREDPDGYTF; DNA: TGCAGTGCTAGAGAAGACCCTGATGGCTACACCTTC
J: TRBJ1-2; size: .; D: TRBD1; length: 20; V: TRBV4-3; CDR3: CASSQEEDGWTGVQGYGYTF; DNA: TGCGCCAGCAGCCAAGAAGAAGATGGATGGACAGGGGTTCAGGGGTATGGCTACACCTTC
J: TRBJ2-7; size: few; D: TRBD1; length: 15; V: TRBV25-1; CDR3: CASSVFMDRPWEQYF; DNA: TGTGCCAGCAGTGTATTTATGGACAGGCCATGGGAGCAGTACTTC
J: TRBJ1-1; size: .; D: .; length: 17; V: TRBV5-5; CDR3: CASSLSRAGNEITEAFF; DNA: TGTGCCAGCAGCTTGAGTCGTGCAGGGAACGAGATCACTGAAGCTTTCTTT
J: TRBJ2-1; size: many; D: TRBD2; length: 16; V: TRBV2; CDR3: CASSEVAGGLYNEQFF; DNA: TGTGCCAGCAGTGAAGTTGCGGGAGGGCTCTACAATGAGCAGTTCTTC
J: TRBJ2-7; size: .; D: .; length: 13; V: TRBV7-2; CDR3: CAGSSDAGLEQYF; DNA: TGTGCCGGCAGCTCAGACGCGGGTCTGGAGCAGTACTTT
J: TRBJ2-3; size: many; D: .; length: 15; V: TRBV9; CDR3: CASSTGVDPTDTQYF; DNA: TGTGCCAGCAGCACCGGAGTGGACCCCACAGATACGCAGTATTTT
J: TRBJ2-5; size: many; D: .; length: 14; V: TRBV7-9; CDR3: CASSLSWPQETQYF; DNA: TGTGCCAGCAGCTTAAGCTGGCCACAAGAGACCCAGTACTTC
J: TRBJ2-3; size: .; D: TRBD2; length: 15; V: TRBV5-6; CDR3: CASRSRGSPPDTQYF; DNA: TGTGCCAGCAGGTCCCGCGGGAGTCCCCCAGATACGCAGTATTTT
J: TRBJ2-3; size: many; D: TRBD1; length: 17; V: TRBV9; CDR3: CASSGNRGPFFTDTQYF; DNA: TGTGCCAGCAGCGGAAACAGGGGGCCCTTTTTCACAGATACGCAGTATTTT
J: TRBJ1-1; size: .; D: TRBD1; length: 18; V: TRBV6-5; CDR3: CASRKTRGGHGRNTEAFF; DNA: TGTGCCAGCAGGAAGACTCGAGGGGGCCATGGTAGGAACACTGAAGCTTTCTTT